Shown below are 6 T cell receptor beta chains from a single sample sequenced in a study of cytomegalovirus exposure and HLA in healthy donors. Primers included in the PCR were 60 Vbeta and 13 Jbeta primers. Sequencing used immunoSEQ multiplex PCR; TCRdb keeps in-frame clones, though not all of them. Of roughly 81,000 clones listed, 60% to 80% were seen once; the top ten hold around 2%. What was sequenced was PBMCs. The receptors derive from a boy younger than 18 in good health and CMV-seronegative.

The chain joins TRBV2 to TRBJ1-4; the D is unclear. The CDR3 spans 14 residues. Germline V gene data show CDR1 as SNHLY and CDR2 as FYNNEI. Trimming stripped 3 bases from V and 8 bases from J, with 13 bases between. The CDR3 region has the DNA TGTGCCAGCAGTGAGGCAGGTACGACGGAAAAACTGTTTTTT. Translation: CASSEAGTTEKLFF.

The chain joins TRBV29-1 to TRBJ2-2; D call uncertain. Germline V gene data show CDR1 as SQVTM and CDR2 as ANQGSEA. The CDR3 has 14 amino acids. V was pared by 2 bases and J by 0 bases, with 7 bases between. In DNA, the CDR3 is TGCAGCGTTGAAATCAGGACGAACACCGGGGAGCTGTTTTTT. As protein: CSVEIRTNTGELFF.

The V gene is TRBV14, the J gene TRBJ1-5; D is undetermined. Per germline, CDR1 SGHDN and CDR2 FVKESK. V was clipped by 3 bases and J by 6 bases, with 12 bases between them. The CDR3 consists of 14 residues. The CDR3 DNA follows: TGTGCCAGCAGCCAGTACCCGTCCAGTCAGCCCCAGCATTTT. It yields the protein CASSQYPSSQPQHF.

V usage is TRBV7-6 and J usage is TRBJ2-7; D is possibly TRBD2 (6 bases). Germline CDR1 and CDR2: SGHVS and FNYEAQ. Trimming left V 4 bases short and J 5 bases short, with 18 bases between. The CDR3 totals 15 residues. In nucleotides, the CDR3 is TGTGCCAGCAGCTCACTAATCGGGGGAATACACGAGCAGTACTTC. This encodes CASSSLIGGIHEQYF.

This clone was seen only a few times. The chain combines TRBV28 with TRBJ1-5; 7 nucleotides line up with TRBD1. The CDR3 spans 15 residues. The trim removed 6 bases at V and 3 bases at J, leaving 8 bases unmatched. CDR1 and CDR2 (germline): MDHEN, SYDVKM. CDR3 sequence: CASRTQGNNNQPQHF. The CDR3 bases are TGTGCCAGCAGGACACAGGGGAACAACAATCAGCCCCAGCATTTT.

The V gene is TRBV30, the J gene TRBJ2-7, with D uncertain. The CDR3 sequence is 11 residues long. Germline V CDR1 and CDR2: GTSNPN, SVGIG (reference sequence). Trimming took 5 bases from V and 3 from J, leaving 8 bases between them. The CDR3 bases are TGTGCCTGGGGTCGACACTACGAGCAGTACTTC. Amino acids: CAWGRHYEQYF.